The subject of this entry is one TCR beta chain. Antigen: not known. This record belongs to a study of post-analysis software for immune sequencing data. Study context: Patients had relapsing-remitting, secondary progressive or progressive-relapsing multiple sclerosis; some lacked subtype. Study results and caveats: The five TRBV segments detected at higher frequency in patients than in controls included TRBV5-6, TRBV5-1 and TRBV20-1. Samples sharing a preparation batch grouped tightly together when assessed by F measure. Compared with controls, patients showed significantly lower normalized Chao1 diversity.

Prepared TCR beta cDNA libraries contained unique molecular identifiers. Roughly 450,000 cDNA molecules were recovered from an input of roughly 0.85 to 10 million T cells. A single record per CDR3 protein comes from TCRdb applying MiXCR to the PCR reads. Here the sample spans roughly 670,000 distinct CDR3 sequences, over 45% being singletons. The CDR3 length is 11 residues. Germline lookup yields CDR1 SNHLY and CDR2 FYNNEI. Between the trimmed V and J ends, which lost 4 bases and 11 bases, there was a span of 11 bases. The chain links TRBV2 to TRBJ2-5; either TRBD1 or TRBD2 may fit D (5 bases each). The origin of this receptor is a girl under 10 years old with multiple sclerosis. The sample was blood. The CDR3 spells CASSAADKQYF. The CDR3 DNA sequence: TGTGCCAGCAGTGCAGCGGACAAGCAGTACTTC.